Sequencing of this T cell receptor beta chain was carried out in a study of blood T cell repertoires in COVID-19. Study at large: In each case, the material was cDNA or gDNA derived from T cells, B-cell-depleted T cells, or PBMCs.

Produced via immunoSEQ multiplex PCR; TCRdb's table is partial and in-frame only. The repertoire consists of about 300,000 clones, with 65% to 90% occurring once and the leading ten covering about 9.4%. All enrollees were about 18 to 89 years old and from about 25 US areas. Cohort placement rested on clinical history that participants reported themselves. Donors in Cohort 3 who had recovered were those with two negative PCRs, healthcare professional clearance, or resolution of their symptoms. Germline CDR1 is LNHDA and CDR2 is SQIVND (reference sequence). Trimming left V 1 base short and J 5 bases short, with 8 bases between. CDR3 size: 13 residues. This clone was seen more than once but under ten times.

The source is a woman under 30 who had recovered from COVID-19. V gene TRBV19 combines with J gene TRBJ1-1; D is unresolved. The sample taken for sequencing was PBMCs or T cells enriched from blood (not recorded which). The CDR3 bases are TGTGCCAGTAGTATAGGAGTATTGACTGAAGCTTTCTTT. This encodes CASSIGVLTEAFF.